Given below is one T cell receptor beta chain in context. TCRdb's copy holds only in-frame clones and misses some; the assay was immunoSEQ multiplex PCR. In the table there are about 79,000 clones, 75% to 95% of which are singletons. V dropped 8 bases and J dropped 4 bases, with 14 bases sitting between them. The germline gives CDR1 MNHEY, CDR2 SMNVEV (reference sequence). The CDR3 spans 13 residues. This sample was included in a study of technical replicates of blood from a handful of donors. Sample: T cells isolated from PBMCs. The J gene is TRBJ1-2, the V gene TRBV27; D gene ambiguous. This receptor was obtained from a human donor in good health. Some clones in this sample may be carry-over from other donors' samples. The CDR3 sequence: CASRGPQGYGYTF. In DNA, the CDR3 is TGTGCCAGCCGTGGGCCGCAAGGCTATGGCTACACCTTC.